Sequencing of this T cell receptor (beta chain) was carried out in a study of shared clonotypes between healthy human individuals (dated by TCRdb to the early 2020s). In terms of the full investigation: A couple of women and a few men aged 18 to 49 years were included in the cohort. For each donor, CD4 naive and CD4 memory were each given three plates, CD8 naive was given two plates, and CD8 memory was given one plate. To estimate repertoire size and how much clonotypes are shared between individuals, the study performed deep sequencing of blood TCR repertoires from about 5 healthy adults. Libraries were prepared and TCR repertoires were sequenced by different laboratories using diverse techniques, in order to increase sequencing depth and limit assay-specific biases. Leukapheresis yielded between about 0.85 and 10 billion PBMCs per donor. The study at large found these results: Sharing across a handful of donors was observed for about 5% of naive CD4, less than 4% of naive CD8, about 2.5% of memory CD4, and about 0.38% of memory CD8 clonotypes. Even with the large sequencing depth, rarefaction of the sorted-subset datasets indicated that sequencing was incomplete. Based on pairwise subsampling, the degree of clonotype sharing among donors was expected to be affected by sequencing depth. Because the study included a small number of donors, the genetic and exposure-history diversity represented was limited. Naive subsets generally had larger estimated clonotype richness than memory subsets did. Compared with non-shared clonotypes, clonotypes shared by all four sorted-subset donors had higher generation probabilities. Sampling was restricted to blood, and TCR repertoires in tissues likely differ from the TCR repertoires found in blood.

Healthy HIV-negative adults with no recently reported acute infections or vaccinations were included as donors. Every donor was a Caucasian adult living in Nashville, Tennessee, USA. CD4+ T cells were enriched through magnetic negative selection, after which naive cells were positively selected on CD45RA and the remaining negative fraction served as the memory subset. After blood collection by leukapheresis, PBMCs were isolated using Ficoll-Histopaque density gradient centrifugation and then cryopreserved in the vapor phase of liquid nitrogen. Analytical flow cytometry was used to check the purity and quantity of every magnetically sorted T cell population. From each sorted fraction, genomic DNA was isolated and quantified by UV absorbance on a Nanodrop 2000c. The cysteine opens and the phenylalanine closes a CDR3 of 14 amino acids. Only the CDR3 part of the read is kept: 42 bases, read in frame from the first base. Trimming removed 5 bases from V and 8 bases from J; the gene matches leave 7 bases unexplained. Reading the germline V gene gives CDR1 MNHEY and CDR2 SVGAGI.

Using the deep immunoSEQ assay, multiplex PCR amplified TCR CDR3 regions from genomic DNA. Extracted genomic DNA from each cell subset was spread evenly across all wells of several immunoSEQ 96-well plates, with each plate serving as a replicate. For sorted subsets, roughly 200 ng of genomic DNA, equivalent to roughly 33,000 T cell genomes, went into each replicate PCR. Purified libraries were measured with a Qubit 3.0 fluorometer, size-checked on a Bioanalyzer 2100, and measured again with the KAPA Library Quantification kit. Every immunoSEQ 96-well plate was sequenced on a dedicated single-read 150-cycle Illumina NextSeq 550 flow cell. Regarding the original processing steps: Because only junctional sequences without quality scores were contained in the immunoSEQ output, filtering matching that applied to full-length reads could not be performed. To assign V/J genes and CDR3, sequences were annotated using PyIR, a Python wrapper for IgBLAST v1.9, with IMGT germline references. Reads were filtered out if the reads had weak V/J assignments (E-value above 1e-6), no CDR3, stop codons, out-of-frame junctions, or ambiguous translated residues. V3J clonotypes were defined by identical inferred V gene, J gene, and CDR3 amino acid sequence. To compute the percentage overlap between repertoires, the number of shared unique clonotypes was divided by the size of the smaller repertoire. Richness of each repertoire was evaluated using RTK rarefaction, the Chao1 estimator, and Recon v2.1 estimates of unobserved clonotypes. Generation probabilities for all TCRbeta clonotypes obtained by the gDNA method from a handful of donors were computed using OLGA. The source is immuneACCESS, and TCRdb retained only in-frame sequences with V and J called. Part of the clones is not carried over; for the studies checked, unresolved V genes explain less than half of this, and the remainder is unexplained. The V and J calls and clone size come from that table; D and trimming were worked out from the DNA. Recorded for this sample are around 2.1 million clones; more than 90% of them occurred a single time. The leading ten clones occupy around 0.13% of the sample.

To note about this clone: Its antigen remains unidentified. Nothing much larger sits one base from this clone, and base qualities are not available.

The chain couples TRBV6-5 to TRBJ2-2; a stretch of 8 junction bases matches TRBD2. Sample: naive CD4+ T cells sorted from blood. Explained via the paper, the cell subset or site label denotes: CD45RA+ positively selected. This TCR came from a man younger than 30 in good health. The nucleotide sequence reads TGTGCCAGCAGTCTGGGACTAGAAAGGGGGGAGCTGTTTTTT. This is translated as CASSLGLERGELFF.